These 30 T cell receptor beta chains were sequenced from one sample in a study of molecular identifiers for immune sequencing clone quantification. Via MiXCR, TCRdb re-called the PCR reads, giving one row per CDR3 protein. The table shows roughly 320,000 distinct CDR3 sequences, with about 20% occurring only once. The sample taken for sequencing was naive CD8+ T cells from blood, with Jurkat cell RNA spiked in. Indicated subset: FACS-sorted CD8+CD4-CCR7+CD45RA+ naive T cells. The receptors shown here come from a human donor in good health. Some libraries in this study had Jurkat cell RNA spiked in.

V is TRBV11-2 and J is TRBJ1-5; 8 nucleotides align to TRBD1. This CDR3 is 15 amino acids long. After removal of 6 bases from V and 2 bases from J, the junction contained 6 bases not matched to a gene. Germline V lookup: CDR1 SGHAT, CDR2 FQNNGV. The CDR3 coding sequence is TGTGCCAGCAGTCTAACAGGGGGTCGCAATCAGCCCCAGCATTTT. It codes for CASSLTGGRNQPQHF. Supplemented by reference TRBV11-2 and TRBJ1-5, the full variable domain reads EAGVAQSPRYKIIEKRQSVAFWCNPISGHATLYWYQQILGQGPKLLIQFQNNGVVDDSQLPKDRFSAERLKGVDSTLKIQPAKLEDSAVYLCASSLTGGRNQPQHFGDGTRLSIL.

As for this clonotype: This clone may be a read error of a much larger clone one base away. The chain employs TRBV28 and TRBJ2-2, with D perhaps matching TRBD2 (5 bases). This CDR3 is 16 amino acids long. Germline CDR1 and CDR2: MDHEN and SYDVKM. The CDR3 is CASSFQPTTNTGELLF. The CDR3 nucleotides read TGTGCCAGCAGTTTTCAACCGACAACGAACACCGGGGAGCTGCTTTTT.

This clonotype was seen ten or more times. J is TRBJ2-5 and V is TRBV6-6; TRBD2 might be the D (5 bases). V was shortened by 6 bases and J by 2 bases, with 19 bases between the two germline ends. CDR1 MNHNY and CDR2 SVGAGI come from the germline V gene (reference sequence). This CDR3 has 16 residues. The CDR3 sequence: CASSSYRGSRQETQYF. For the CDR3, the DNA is TGTGCCAGCAGCTCCTACCGAGGGTCCAGGCAAGAGACCCAGTACTTC.

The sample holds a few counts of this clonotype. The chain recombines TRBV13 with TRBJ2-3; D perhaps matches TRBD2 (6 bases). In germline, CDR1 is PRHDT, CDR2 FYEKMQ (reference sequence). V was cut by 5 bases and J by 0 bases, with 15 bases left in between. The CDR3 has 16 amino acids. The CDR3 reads CASSARLGGSTDTQYF. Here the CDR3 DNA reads TGTGCCAGCAGCGCGCGACTAGGAGGAAGCACAGATACGCAGTATTTT.

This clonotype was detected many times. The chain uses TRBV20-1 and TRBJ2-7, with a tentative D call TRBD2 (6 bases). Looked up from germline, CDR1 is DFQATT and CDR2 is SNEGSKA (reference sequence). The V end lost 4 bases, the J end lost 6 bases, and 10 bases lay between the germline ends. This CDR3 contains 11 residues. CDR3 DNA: TGCAGTGCTACCCAGGGAGGCGAGCAGTACTTC. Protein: CSATQGGEQYF.

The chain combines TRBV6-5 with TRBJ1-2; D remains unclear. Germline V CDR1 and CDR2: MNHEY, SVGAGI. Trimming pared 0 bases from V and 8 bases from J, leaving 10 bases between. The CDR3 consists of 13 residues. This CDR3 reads CASSYSKRGGYTF. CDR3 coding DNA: TGTGCCAGCAGTTACTCGAAGCGCGGGGGCTACACCTTC.

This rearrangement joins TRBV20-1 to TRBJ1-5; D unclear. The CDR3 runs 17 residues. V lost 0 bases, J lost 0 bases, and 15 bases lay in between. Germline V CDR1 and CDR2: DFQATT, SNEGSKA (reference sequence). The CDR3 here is CSARDVENPYSNQPQHF. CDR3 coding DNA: TGCAGTGCTAGAGATGTGGAAAACCCTTATAGCAATCAGCCCCAGCATTTT.

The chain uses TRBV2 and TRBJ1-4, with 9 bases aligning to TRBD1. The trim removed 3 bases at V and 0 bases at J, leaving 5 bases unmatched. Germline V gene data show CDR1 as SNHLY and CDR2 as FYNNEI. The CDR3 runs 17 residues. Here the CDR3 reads CASSEIWTGATNEKLFF. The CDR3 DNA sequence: TGTGCCAGCAGTGAGATCTGGACAGGGGCAACTAATGAAAAACTGTTTTTT.

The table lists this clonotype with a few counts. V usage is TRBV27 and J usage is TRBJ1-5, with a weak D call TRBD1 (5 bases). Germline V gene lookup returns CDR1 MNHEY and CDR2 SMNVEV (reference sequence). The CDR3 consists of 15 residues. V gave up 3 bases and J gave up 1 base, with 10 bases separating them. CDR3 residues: CASSLYPGSNQPQHF. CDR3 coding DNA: TGTGCCAGCAGTTTGTATCCAGGGAGCAATCAGCCCCAGCATTTT.

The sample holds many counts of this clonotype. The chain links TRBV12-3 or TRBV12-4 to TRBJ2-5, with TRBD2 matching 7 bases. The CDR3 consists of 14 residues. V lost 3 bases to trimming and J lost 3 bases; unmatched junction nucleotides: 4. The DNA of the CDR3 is TGTGCCAGCAGTTTCACCGGACTAGAAGAGACCCAGTACTTC. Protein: CASSFTGLEETQYF.

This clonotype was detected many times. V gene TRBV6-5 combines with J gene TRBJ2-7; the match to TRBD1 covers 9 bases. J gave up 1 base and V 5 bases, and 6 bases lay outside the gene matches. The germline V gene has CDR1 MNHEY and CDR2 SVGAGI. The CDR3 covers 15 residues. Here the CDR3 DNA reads TGTGCCAGCAGTCAACGACAGGGGGATTCCTACGAGCAGTACTTC. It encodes CASSQRQGDSYEQYF.

Here the CDR3 reads CASSLVLRGNFQPQHF. DNA of the CDR3: TGTGCCAGCAGCTTAGTCTTGCGGGGGAACTTTCAGCCCCAGCATTTT. This sequence joins TRBV7-4 and TRBJ1-5, with a possible D match to TRBD1 (5 bases). This CDR3 region has 16 residues. CDR1 and CDR2 from the germline V gene are SGHVT and SQSDAQ. Between the trimmed V and J ends, which lost 1 base and 6 bases, there was a span of 16 bases. The full variable domain, rest sourced from reference TRBV7-4 and TRBJ1-5, is GAGVSQSPRYKVAKRGRDVALRCDSISGHVTLYWYRQTLGQGSEVLTYSQSDAQRDKSGRPSGRFSAERPERSVSTLKIQRTEQGDSAVYLCASSLVLRGNFQPQHFGDGTRLSIL.

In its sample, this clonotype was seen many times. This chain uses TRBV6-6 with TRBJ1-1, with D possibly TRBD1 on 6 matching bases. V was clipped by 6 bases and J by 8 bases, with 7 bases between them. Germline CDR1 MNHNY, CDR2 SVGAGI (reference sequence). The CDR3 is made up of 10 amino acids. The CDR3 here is CASRGTEAFF. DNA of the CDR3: TGTGCCAGCAGAGGGACAGAAGCTTTCTTT.

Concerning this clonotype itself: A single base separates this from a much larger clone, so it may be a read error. CDR3 DNA: TGTGCCAGCAGCTCTGGACTAGCTTACACCGGGGAGCTGTATTTT. As protein: CASSSGLAYTGELYF. The rearrangement links TRBV5-6 to TRBJ2-2, with 8 bases lining up with TRBD2. This CDR3 has 15 residues. CDR1 is SGHDT and CDR2 is YYEEEE in the germline V gene.

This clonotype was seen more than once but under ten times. For the CDR3, the DNA is TGCGCCAGCAGCCCCCGGACAGGGGTGGTTTGGGAGCAGTACTTC. Translation: CASSPRTGVVWEQYF. This chain joins TRBV5-1 and TRBJ2-7; 9 bases are shared with TRBD1. This CDR3 comprises 15 residues. V was pared by 4 bases and J by 7 bases, with 12 bases of the junction left unmatched. Germline V gene sequence: CDR1 SGHRS, CDR2 YFSETQ.

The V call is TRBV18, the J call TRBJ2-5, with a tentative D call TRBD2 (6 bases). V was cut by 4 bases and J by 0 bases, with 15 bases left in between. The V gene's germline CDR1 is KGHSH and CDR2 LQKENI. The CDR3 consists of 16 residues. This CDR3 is CASSRGGASYQETQYF. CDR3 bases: TGTGCCAGCTCACGTGGAGGGGCTTCGTACCAAGAGACCCAGTACTTC.

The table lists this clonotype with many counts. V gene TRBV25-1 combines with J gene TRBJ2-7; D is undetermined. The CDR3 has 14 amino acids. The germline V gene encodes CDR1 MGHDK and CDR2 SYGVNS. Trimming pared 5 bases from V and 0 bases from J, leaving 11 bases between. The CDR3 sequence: CASSFQGISYEQYF. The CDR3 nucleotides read TGTGCCAGCAGTTTCCAAGGTATCTCCTACGAGCAGTACTTC.

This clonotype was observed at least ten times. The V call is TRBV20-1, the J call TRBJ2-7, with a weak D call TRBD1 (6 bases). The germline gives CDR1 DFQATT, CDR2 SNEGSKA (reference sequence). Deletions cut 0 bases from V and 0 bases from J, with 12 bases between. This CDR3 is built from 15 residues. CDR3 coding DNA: TGCAGTGCTAGAGATTCCGGGACACTCTCCTACGAGCAGTACTTC. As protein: CSARDSGTLSYEQYF.

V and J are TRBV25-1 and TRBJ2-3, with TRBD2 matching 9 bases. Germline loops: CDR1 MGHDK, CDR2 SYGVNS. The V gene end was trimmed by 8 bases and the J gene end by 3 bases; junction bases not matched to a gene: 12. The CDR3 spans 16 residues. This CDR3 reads CASGGELAGLTDTQYF. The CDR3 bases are TGTGCCAGCGGAGGGGAACTAGCGGGTTTAACAGATACGCAGTATTTT.

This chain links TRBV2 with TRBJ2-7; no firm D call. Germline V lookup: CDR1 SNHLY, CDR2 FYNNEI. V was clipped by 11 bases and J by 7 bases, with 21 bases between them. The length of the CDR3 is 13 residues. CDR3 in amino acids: CARTALRGSEQYF. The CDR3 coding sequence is TGTGCCCGCACAGCCCTCCGCGGCTCGGAGCAGTACTTC.

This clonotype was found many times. In DNA, the CDR3 is TGTGCCAGCAGGACAGGGAGTAGTGAAGAAGAGACCCAGTACTTC. Its protein product is CASRTGSSEEETQYF. The chain is built from TRBV12-3 or TRBV12-4 and TRBJ2-5; TRBD1 aligns across 7 bases. With 6 bases clipped from V and 3 bases from J, the junction kept 10 bases outside the gene matches. CDR3 length equals 15 residues.

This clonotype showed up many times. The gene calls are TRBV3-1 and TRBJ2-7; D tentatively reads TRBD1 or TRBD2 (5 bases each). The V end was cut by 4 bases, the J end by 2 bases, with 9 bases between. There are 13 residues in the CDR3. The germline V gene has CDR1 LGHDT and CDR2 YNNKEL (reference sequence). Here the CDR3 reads CASSRGRTYEQYF. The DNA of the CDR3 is TGTGCCAGCAGCCGGGGACGGACCTACGAGCAGTACTTC.

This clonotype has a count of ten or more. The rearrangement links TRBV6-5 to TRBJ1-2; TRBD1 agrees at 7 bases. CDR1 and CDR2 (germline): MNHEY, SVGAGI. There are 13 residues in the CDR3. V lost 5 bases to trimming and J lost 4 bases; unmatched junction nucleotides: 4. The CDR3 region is CASSTGQRYGYTF. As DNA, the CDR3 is TGTGCCAGCAGTACGGGACAGCGCTATGGCTACACCTTC.

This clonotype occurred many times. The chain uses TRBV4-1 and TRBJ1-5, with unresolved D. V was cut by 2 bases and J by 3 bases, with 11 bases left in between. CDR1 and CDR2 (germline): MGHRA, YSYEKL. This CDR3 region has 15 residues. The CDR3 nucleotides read TGCGCCAGCAGCCAACATGGCCAGGTCAATCAGCCCCAGCATTTT. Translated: CASSQHGQVNQPQHF.

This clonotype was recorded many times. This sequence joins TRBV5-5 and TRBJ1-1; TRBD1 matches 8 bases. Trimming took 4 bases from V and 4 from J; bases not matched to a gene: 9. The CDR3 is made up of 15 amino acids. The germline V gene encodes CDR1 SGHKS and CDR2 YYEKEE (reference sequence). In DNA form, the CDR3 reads TGTGCCAGCAGCCCATGGACAGGGTTGGGCACTGAAGCTTTCTTT. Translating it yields CASSPWTGLGTEAFF.

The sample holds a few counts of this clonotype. CDR3 nucleotides: TGTGCCAGCAGCCAGGGACTAGCCGGGTCAGATACGCAGTATTTT. This gives the protein CASSQGLAGSDTQYF. The genes are TRBV3-1 and TRBJ2-3, with 9 bases matching TRBD2. This CDR3 region has 15 residues. Germline CDR1 reads LGHDT; CDR2 reads YNNKEL (reference sequence). The V and J ends lost 3 bases and 4 bases, in that order; junction bases with no gene match: 5.

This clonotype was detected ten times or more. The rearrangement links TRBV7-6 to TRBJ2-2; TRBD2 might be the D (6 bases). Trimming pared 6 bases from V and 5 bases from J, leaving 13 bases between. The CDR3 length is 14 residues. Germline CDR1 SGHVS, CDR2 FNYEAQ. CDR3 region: CASSLAYSTGELFF. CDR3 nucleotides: TGTGCCAGCAGTCTAGCGTATTCGACCGGGGAGCTGTTTTTT.

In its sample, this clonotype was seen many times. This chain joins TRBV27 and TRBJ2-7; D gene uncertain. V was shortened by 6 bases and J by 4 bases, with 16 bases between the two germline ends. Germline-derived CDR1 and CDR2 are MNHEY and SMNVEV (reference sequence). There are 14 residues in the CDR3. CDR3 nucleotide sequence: TGTGCCAGCAGCCGCGGAGCTAGGTCTTACGAGCAGTACTTC. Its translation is CASSRGARSYEQYF.

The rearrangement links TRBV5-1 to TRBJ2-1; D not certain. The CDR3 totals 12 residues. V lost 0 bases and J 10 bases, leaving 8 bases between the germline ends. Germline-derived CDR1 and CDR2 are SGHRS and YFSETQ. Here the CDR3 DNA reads TGCGCCAGCAGCTTGGCGGCTACAGAGCAGTTCTTC. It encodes CASSLAATEQFF.

The CDR3 loop is CASSQAPGAGELFF. CDR3 DNA sequence: TGCGCCAGCAGCCAAGCTCCAGGCGCCGGGGAGCTGTTTTTT. The chain has TRBV4-1 and TRBJ2-2, with D hard to call. CDR1 and CDR2 from the germline V gene are MGHRA and YSYEKL. The CDR3 totals 14 residues. Trimming took 1 base from V and 6 from J, leaving 9 bases between them.